The 6 T cell receptor beta chains below come from one sample, sequenced in a study of blood T cell repertoires in COVID-19. Repertoires were generated with immunoSEQ multiplex PCR, while TCRdb's copy carries only in-frame clones and drops some. The table includes 65,000 to 85,000 clones, over 75% detected once. Sample: peripheral blood. Every receptor here comes from a man in his fifties or sixties with acute or convalescent COVID-19.

This rearrangement joins TRBV7-3 to TRBJ2-1, with a weak D call TRBD2 (6 bases). CDR1 SGHTA and CDR2 FQGTGA come from the germline V gene. V shed 5 bases and J shed 2 bases, with 13 bases lying between them. This CDR3 spans 15 amino acids. CDR3 DNA sequence: TGTGCCAGCAGCCGAGGAGGGGCCACCTACAATGAGCAGTTCTTC. Translation: CASSRGGATYNEQFF. Drawing the rest from reference TRBV7-3 and TRBJ2-1, the complete variable domain is GAGVSQTPSNKVTEKGKYVELRCDPISGHTALYWYRQSLGQGPEFLIYFQGTGAADDSGLPNDRFFAVRPEGSVSTLKIQRTERGDSAVYLCASSRGGATYNEQFFGPGTRLTVL.

The rearrangement links TRBV6-2 or TRBV6-3 to TRBJ2-7; 7 nucleotides line up with TRBD1. V lost 2 bases and J lost 4; bases outside the gene matches: 5. The germline V gene has CDR1 MNHEY and CDR2 SVGEGT. The CDR3 runs to 14 residues. CDR3 sequence (DNA): TGTGCCAGCAGTTACCGGTCACAGGGGTACGAGCAGTACGTC. It is translated as CASSYRSQGYEQYV.

The chain joins TRBV24-1 to TRBJ1-5; the D gene is possibly TRBD1 (5 bases). Trimming stripped 4 bases from V and 6 bases from J, with 12 bases between. The CDR3 extends over 14 amino acids. CDR1 is KGHDR, CDR2 SFDVKD, per germline. The chain's CDR3 is CATSDGHGVQPQHF. DNA of the CDR3: TGTGCCACCAGTGACGGACACGGCGTTCAGCCCCAGCATTTT.

The chain is built from TRBV7-9 and TRBJ1-5; no clear D. CDR1 is SEHNR, CDR2 FQNEAQ, per germline (reference sequence). V was trimmed by 4 bases and J by 5 bases, leaving 6 bases between them. The CDR3 extends over 12 amino acids. In DNA, the CDR3 is TGTGCCAGCAGCTCGTCCGATCAGCCCCAGCATTTT. Translation: CASSSSDQPQHF.

The rearrangement joins TRBV19 to TRBJ2-7; D might be TRBD2 (6 bases). V was pared by 6 bases and J by 0 bases, with 15 bases between. This CDR3 has 15 residues. Germline V gene lookup returns CDR1 LNHDA and CDR2 SQIVND (reference sequence). This chain's CDR3 is CASSHVGGISYEQYF. CDR3 in DNA: TGTGCCAGTAGCCACGTCGGGGGTATCTCCTACGAGCAGTACTTC.

The genes are TRBV28 and TRBJ2-7; no clear D gene. Trimming stripped 5 bases from V and 5 bases from J, with 13 bases between. The germline V gene encodes CDR1 MDHEN and CDR2 SYDVKM. The CDR3 length is 13 residues. The CDR3 DNA reads TGTGCCAGCAGTCCAAGCAGGTTCCACGAGCAGTACTTC. It yields the protein CASSPSRFHEQYF.